Each of the 27 T cell receptor beta chains below was sequenced from the same sample in a study of blood T cells in healthy people across ages. PCR was performed a second time for about 7 to 12 cycles using a sample-barcoded 5' primer and a J-beta primer mix. TCRdb reprocessed the 5' RACE reads with MiXCR, giving one entry per CDR3 protein. The sample comprises about 1.8 million distinct CDR3 sequences, 40% to 55% of which are singletons, and around 2.1% rests with the top ten. Input material: blood. These receptors were taken from a woman aged 40 to 50 in good health.

This chain uses TRBV6-5 with TRBJ2-7, with 10 bases aligning to TRBD1. The V gene end was trimmed by 4 bases and the J gene end by 2 bases; junction bases not matched to a gene: 14. Germline values: CDR1 MNHEY, CDR2 SVGAGI. The CDR3 is 18 amino acids. CDR3 sequence (DNA): TGTGCCAGCAGTTCATTGGGTCACCGGGACAGGGGAACCTACGAGCAGTACTTC. It codes for CASSSLGHRDRGTYEQYF.

This clonotype occurred a few times. The chain carries TRBV7-9 and TRBJ2-5; 7 bases are shared with TRBD2. J was trimmed by 2 bases and V by 5 bases; bases with no gene match: 5. There are 14 residues in the CDR3. Germline V gives CDR1 SEHNR, CDR2 FQNEAQ (reference sequence). CDR3 in amino acids: CASSEGTNQETQYF. The CDR3 nucleotides are TGTGCCAGCAGCGAAGGGACTAATCAAGAGACCCAGTACTTC. The full variable domain, with the rest looked up from reference TRBV7-9 and TRBJ2-5, is DTGVSQNPRHKITKRGQNVTFRCDPISEHNRLYWYRQTLGQGPEFLTYFQNEAQLEKSRLLSDRFSAERPKGSFSTLEIQRTEQGDSAMYLCASSEGTNQETQYFGPGTRLLVL.

The CDR3 here is CASSPRTGGVAKNIQYF. The CDR3 nucleotides read TGTGCCAGCAGTCCCCGGACAGGGGGGGTAGCCAAAAACATTCAGTACTTC. The chain recombines TRBV27 with TRBJ2-4, with 10 bases fitting TRBD1. The CDR3 has 17 residues. After removal of 5 bases from V and 0 bases from J, the junction contained 7 bases not matched to a gene. Germline CDR1 and CDR2: MNHEY and SMNVEV (reference sequence).

The rearrangement joins TRBV27 to TRBJ2-3; maybe TRBD2 (5 bases). From germline, CDR1 is MNHEY and CDR2 SMNVEV (reference sequence). The CDR3 has 14 amino acids. Deletions cut 8 bases from V and 1 base from J, with 13 bases between. In nucleotides, the CDR3 is TGTGCCAGCCGGAGGCCCGACGGCACAGATACGCAGTATTTT. Protein sequence: CASRRPDGTDTQYF.

The chain couples TRBV14 to TRBJ2-1, with 7 bases aligning to TRBD1. CDR1 is SGHDN and CDR2 is FVKESK in the germline V gene. CDR3 size: 13 residues. The J segment lost 9 bases and the V segment lost 2 bases, leaving 4 bases of the junction unmatched. CDR3 DNA: TGTGCCAGCAGCCAACCGAGGGGGCGTGAGCAGTTCTTC. This encodes CASSQPRGREQFF.

This clonotype turned up a few times. The V and J genes are TRBV6-5 and TRBJ2-7; 12 positions match TRBD1. The length of the CDR3 is 15 residues. Per the germline V gene, CDR1 is MNHEY and CDR2 is SVGAGI. Unmatched junction bases numbered 6, after V lost 4 bases and J lost 5 bases. CDR3 amino acids: CASSFSGTGGNEQYF. The CDR3 bases are TGTGCCAGCAGTTTTTCCGGGACAGGGGGCAACGAGCAGTACTTC.

The table lists this clonotype with many counts. V and J are TRBV6-5 and TRBJ2-5, with 7 bases lining up with TRBD1. The CDR3 consists of 14 residues. J was trimmed by 2 bases and V by 0 bases; bases with no gene match: 0. CDR1 MNHEY and CDR2 SVGAGI come from the germline V gene. The CDR3 loop reads CASSYSGQQETQYF. The CDR3 DNA follows: TGTGCCAGCAGTTACTCGGGACAGCAAGAGACCCAGTACTTC.

A few counts support this clonotype. V and J are TRBV6-6 and TRBJ1-1, with D unclear. The germline V and J ends were trimmed by 5 bases and 5 bases, with 21 bases remaining between them. The CDR3 covers 16 residues. Germline assignment: CDR1 MNHNY and CDR2 SVGAGI (reference sequence). CDR3 DNA: TGTGCCAGCAGTAATACACTGCAAGTGCTAACAACTGAAGCTTTCTTT. Translated: CASSNTLQVLTTEAFF.

The rearrangement joins TRBV7-9 to TRBJ1-1, with a possible D match to TRBD1 (6 bases). Germline CDR1 and CDR2: SEHNR and FQNEAQ (reference sequence). This CDR3 has 16 residues. The V end lost 3 bases, the J end lost 2 bases, and 16 bases lay between the germline ends. The CDR3, as DNA: TGTGCCAGCAGCTTTGCCCCGGGACAAACAAACACTGAAGCTTTCTTT. This sequence encodes CASSFAPGQTNTEAFF.

The table lists this clonotype with a few counts. CDR3 nucleotide sequence: TGTGCCATCAGCGGGACTAGCGGGGGGGAGGGTGAGCAGTTCTTC. As protein: CAISGTSGGEGEQFF. This chain uses TRBV10-3 with TRBJ2-1; 16 bases are shared with TRBD2. Trimming removed 6 bases from V and 9 bases from J; junction bases left unmatched: 5. This CDR3 contains 15 residues. Germline V gene sequence: CDR1 ENHRY, CDR2 SYGVKD.

This clonotype was observed a handful of times. The genes are TRBV27 and TRBJ1-5; 8 bases are shared with TRBD1. The CDR3 covers 17 residues. Germline loops: CDR1 MNHEY, CDR2 SMNVEV (reference sequence). The trim removed 2 bases at V and 0 bases at J, leaving 6 bases unmatched. The CDR3 sequence is CASSLTPTGDSNQPQHF. In DNA form, the CDR3 reads TGTGCCAGCAGTTTAACTCCGACAGGGGATAGCAATCAGCCCCAGCATTTT.

J is TRBJ1-1 and V is TRBV7-9; D possibly corresponds to TRBD1 (5 bases). Looked up from germline, CDR1 is SEHNR and CDR2 is FQNEAQ (reference sequence). Between the trimmed V and J ends, which lost 8 bases and 2 bases, there was a span of 24 bases. There are 17 residues in the CDR3. The CDR3, as DNA: TGTGCCAGCCCCATCGGGACTGGGGAAGGGCCAAACACTGAAGCTTTCTTT. Protein: CASPIGTGEGPNTEAFF.

V usage is TRBV27 and J usage is TRBJ2-6; D uncertain. This CDR3 comprises 12 residues. The V end lost 8 bases, the J end lost 4 bases, and 6 bases lay between the germline ends. Germline CDR1 and CDR2: MNHEY and SMNVEV (reference sequence). This chain's CDR3 is CASGIGANVLTF. The CDR3 DNA sequence: TGTGCCAGCGGTATAGGGGCCAACGTCCTGACTTTC.

This clonotype has only a few counts. This sequence joins TRBV7-3 and TRBJ1-6, with 8 positions matching TRBD1. CDR1 and CDR2 (germline): SGHTA, FQGTGA. The V gene end was trimmed by 5 bases and the J gene end by 6 bases; junction bases not matched to a gene: 3. This CDR3 has 14 residues. The CDR3 nucleotides read TGTGCCAGCAGCCAGACAGGGGTTAATTCACCCCTCCACTTT. Protein product: CASSQTGVNSPLHF.

This clonotype has a handful of counts. The rearrangement uses TRBV12-3 or TRBV12-4 and TRBJ2-3, with D possibly TRBD1 on 6 matching bases. Trimming stripped 6 bases from V and 4 bases from J, with 17 bases between. This CDR3 spans 15 amino acids. The CDR3 loop reads CASSVDRLQADTQYF. The CDR3 region has the DNA TGTGCCAGCAGCGTTGACAGGCTCCAAGCAGATACGCAGTATTTT.

The chain employs TRBV4-3 and TRBJ2-7; TRBD1 matches 11 bases. CDR1 is LGHNA, CDR2 YSLEER, per germline. CDR3 length equals 16 residues. The trim removed 0 bases at V and 2 bases at J, leaving 3 bases unmatched. CDR3 nucleotides: TGCGCCAGCAGCCAAGAGGGACAGGGGGTAGCCTACGAGCAGTACTTC. As protein: CASSQEGQGVAYEQYF.

The chain uses TRBV7-2 and TRBJ2-3; 7 nucleotides agree with TRBD2. The CDR3 loop spans 16 amino acids. Trimming at V came to 3 bases and at J to 2 bases, leaving 8 bases not matched to a gene. Germline loops: CDR1 SGHTA, CDR2 FQGNSA. The CDR3 region is CASSFRLAFATDTQYF. CDR3 coding DNA: TGTGCCAGCAGCTTTAGACTAGCCTTTGCCACAGATACGCAGTATTTT.

The chain combines TRBV29-1 with TRBJ2-1; possible D gene TRBD1, 6 bases. Germline loops: CDR1 SQVTM, CDR2 ANQGSEA. CDR3 length equals 15 residues. V shed 4 bases and J shed 0 bases, with 13 bases lying between them. The CDR3 bases are TGCAGCGTTGTCAACTGGACAGCCTCCTACAATGAGCAGTTCTTC. It yields the protein CSVVNWTASYNEQFF.

The chain employs TRBV11-2 and TRBJ2-7, with TRBD1 as a possible D gene (6 bases). V was shortened by 4 bases and J by 1 base, with 14 bases between the two germline ends. Germline CDR1 reads SGHAT; CDR2 reads FQNNGV. CDR3 length: 15 amino acids. This CDR3 is CASSSGTQPSYEQYF. The CDR3 DNA follows: TGTGCCAGCAGCTCAGGGACACAACCATCCTACGAGCAGTACTTC.

This clonotype has a handful of counts. J is TRBJ2-5 and V is TRBV6-5; maybe TRBD2 (7 bases). V lost 2 bases to trimming and J lost 1 base, with 14 bases between them. This CDR3 has 16 residues. Germline V gene data show CDR1 as MNHEY and CDR2 as SVGAGI. Here the CDR3 DNA reads TGTGCCAGCAGTTACGGGGCGGGGGCCTCCCAAGAGACCCAGTACTTC. Encoded protein: CASSYGAGASQETQYF.

V usage is TRBV4-3 and J usage is TRBJ1-4, with unresolved D. V was pared by 0 bases and J by 3 bases, with 11 bases between. The germline V gene has CDR1 LGHNA and CDR2 YSLEER. The CDR3 extends over 16 amino acids. The DNA for the CDR3 is TGCGCCAGCAGCCAAGATTTGATCAGTTCTAATGAAAAACTGTTTTTT. Translation gives CASSQDLISSNEKLFF.

The rearrangement joins TRBV12-3 or TRBV12-4 to TRBJ2-5; the match to TRBD2 covers 10 bases. Unmatched junction bases numbered 10, after V lost 2 bases and J lost 4 bases. This CDR3 has 17 residues. The CDR3 DNA reads as TGTGCCAGCAGTTTAAAGGGTACTAGCGGGACGGGAGAGACCCAGTACTTC. Its translation is CASSLKGTSGTGETQYF.

This rearrangement joins TRBV13 to TRBJ1-6; weak D call: TRBD1 (6 bases). V lost 5 bases to trimming and J lost 3 bases, with 14 bases between them. The CDR3 runs to 16 residues. The germline V gene has CDR1 PRHDT and CDR2 FYEKMQ (reference sequence). The chain's CDR3 is CASSQGGGHYNSPLHF. The CDR3 coding sequence is TGTGCCAGCAGCCAAGGCGGGGGACACTATAATTCACCCCTCCACTTT.

The rearrangement joins TRBV5-5 to TRBJ1-6; D perhaps matches TRBD1 (6 bases). The germline V and J ends were trimmed by 6 bases and 1 base, with 8 bases remaining between them. Germline-derived CDR1 and CDR2 are SGHKS and YYEKEE (reference sequence). This CDR3 has 14 residues. The CDR3 sequence: CASIRGSYNSPLHF. The CDR3 coding sequence is TGTGCCAGCATCAGGGGATCCTATAATTCACCCCTCCACTTT.

The chain has TRBV7-9 and TRBJ2-3; 8 bases are shared with TRBD2. CDR3 length: 14 amino acids. With V trimmed by 7 bases and J by 6 bases, 9 bases remained unmatched. Germline CDR1 and CDR2: SEHNR and FQNEAQ (reference sequence). The CDR3 is CASKAGLVIDTQYF. DNA of the CDR3: TGTGCCAGCAAGGCGGGACTAGTCATCGATACGCAGTATTTT.

This clonotype has ten or more counts. The V call is TRBV7-2, the J call TRBJ1-2; no definite D call. Germline V gene lookup returns CDR1 SGHTA and CDR2 FQGNSA. The CDR3 has 13 residues. The V end was cut by 0 bases, the J end by 8 bases, with 10 bases between. CDR3 in amino acids: CASSLAPLWGYTF. The CDR3 DNA sequence: TGTGCCAGCAGCTTAGCTCCCCTTTGGGGCTACACCTTC. The whole variable domain, filled in from reference TRBV7-2 and TRBJ1-2, reads GAGVSQSPSNKVTEKGKDVELRCDPISGHTALYWYRQSLGQGLEFLIYFQGNSAPDKSGLPSDRFSAERTGGSVSTLTIQRTQQEDSAVYLCASSLAPLWGYTFGSGTRLTVV.

This clonotype was observed a few times. The V call is TRBV7-9, the J call TRBJ2-3; perhaps TRBD2 as D (5 bases). CDR3 size: 15 residues. V lost 0 bases to trimming and J lost 10 bases, with 17 bases between them. Germline-derived CDR1 and CDR2 are SEHNR and FQNEAQ (reference sequence). DNA of the CDR3: TGTGCCAGCAGCTTAGCGGTTCTAGCTTCGGGTCCGCAGTATTTT. It codes for CASSLAVLASGPQYF.